This T cell receptor (beta chain) came from a study of T cell repertoires in cytomegalovirus infection. Study background: Public TCR beta signatures were indicative of both CMV infection and a matching HLA type. Study-wide points: Totalled public TCR beta family frequency picked out people who carried CMV plus the relevant HLA. The ex vivo response was dominated by HLA-C-restricted CMV-specific TCR beta clonotypes.

J was trimmed by 3 bases and V by 3 bases; bases with no gene match: 6. The germline V gene has CDR1 SGHVS and CDR2 FNYEAQ. The CDR3 is made up of 16 amino acids. MiXCR was run by TCRdb on the reads, yielding one entry per CDR3 protein. Of some 700,000 distinct CDR3 sequences in the sample, 35% are singletons; the top ten hold 2.8%. This clonotype turned up a few times. Its target is not known. Material for sequencing was PBMCs. This chain links TRBV7-6 with TRBJ1-4; 8 nucleotides line up with TRBD1. This clonotype was obtained from a human donor in good health (CMV status not recorded). Some clones in this sample may be carry-over from other donors' samples. CDR3 loop: CASSLFQGAANEKLFF. In DNA form, the CDR3 reads TGTGCCAGCAGCTTGTTTCAGGGGGCGGCTAATGAAAAACTGTTTTTT.